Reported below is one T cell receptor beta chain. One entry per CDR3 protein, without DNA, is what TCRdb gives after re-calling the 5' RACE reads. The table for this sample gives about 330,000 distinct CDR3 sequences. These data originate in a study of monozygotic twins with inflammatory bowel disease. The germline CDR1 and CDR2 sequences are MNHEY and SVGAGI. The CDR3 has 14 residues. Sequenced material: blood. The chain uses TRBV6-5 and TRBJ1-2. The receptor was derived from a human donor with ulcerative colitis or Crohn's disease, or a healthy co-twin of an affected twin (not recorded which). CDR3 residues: CASSYSHGPYGYTF.